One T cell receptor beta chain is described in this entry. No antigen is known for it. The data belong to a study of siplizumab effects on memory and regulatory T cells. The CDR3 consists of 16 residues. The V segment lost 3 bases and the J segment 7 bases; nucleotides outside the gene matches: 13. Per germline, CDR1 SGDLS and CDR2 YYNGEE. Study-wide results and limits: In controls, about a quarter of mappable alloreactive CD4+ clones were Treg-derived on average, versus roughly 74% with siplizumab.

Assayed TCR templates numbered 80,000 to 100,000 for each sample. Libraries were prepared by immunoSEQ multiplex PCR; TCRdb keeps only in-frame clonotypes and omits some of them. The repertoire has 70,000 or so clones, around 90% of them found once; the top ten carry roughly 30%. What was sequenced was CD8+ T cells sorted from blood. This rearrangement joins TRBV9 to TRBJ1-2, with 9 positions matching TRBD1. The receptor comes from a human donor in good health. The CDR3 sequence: CASSAPRDRESPGYTF. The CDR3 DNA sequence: TGTGCCAGCAGCGCGCCCCGGGACAGGGAATCTCCTGGCTACACCTTC.